Sequencing of this T cell receptor (beta chain) was carried out in a study of tumor-infiltrating lymphocytes in primary liver carcinoma. The study, taken as a whole, reports: Tumor-adjacent and tumor-blood pairs overlapped less than tumor region pairs did.

Constant-region priming of approximately 500 ng total RNA yielded TCR beta cDNA. Generation of the TCR beta libraries relied on three nested multiplex PCR rounds using slightly modified ARM-PCR. PCR rounds one and two used TRBV1-TRBV30 forward primers with a C-beta reverse primer for 9 to 10 cycles each. From the multiplex PCR reads, TCRdb called clonotypes with MiXCR, one entry per CDR3 protein. The sample has more than 100,000 distinct CDR3 sequences, roughly three fifths seen once; the top ten hold approximately 10%. CDR1 MNHNS and CDR2 SASEGT come from the germline V gene. V lost 1 base, J lost 7 bases, and 14 bases lay in between. The CDR3 has 15 residues. On this clonotype: Its antigen is as yet unknown.

The source material, 20-30 mg of unsorted bulk tissue, was used to co-extract RNA and DNA. The patients carried chronic HBV infection and had received no treatment. Tumor samples all exceeded 80% viable tumor cells. The specimen sequenced was liver tumor tissue from sampling region 1. Described subset: tumor region T1, superior pole. The chain has TRBV6-1 and TRBJ1-5, with D possibly being TRBD1 (6 bases). This TCR was sampled from a woman aged 55-69 years with primary liver carcinoma and hepatitis B virus infection. The CDR3 loop reads CASSEVPGVGQPQHF. The CDR3 DNA follows: TGTGCCAGCAGTGAAGTTCCAGGGGTGGGACAGCCCCAGCATTTT.